The 11 T cell receptor beta chains presented below share a single source sample, sequenced in a study of T cells after yellow fever vaccination (dated by TCRdb to about 2019). Per the publication, the treatment or condition label means: live attenuated yellow fever vaccine strain. The receptor library was made with 5' RACE. TCRdb lists the instrument as Illumina NovaSeq 6000. Using fastp at Q25 and MiXCR, TCRdb reprocessed the public reads and kept productive beta chains. Every distinct CDR3 protein forms one entry, paired with its most common genes and DNA. The sample profile shows 250,000 to 400,000 distinct CDR3 sequences; 4.1% of them were found once. Of the sample, around 25% is held by the ten largest clones. The sample in question was PBMCs, obtained 5 days after the yellow fever booster vaccination. The source of these receptors is a man younger than 35 who received the YFV17D yellow fever vaccine.

This clonotype was seen only a few times. J is TRBJ2-1 and V is TRBV12-3 or TRBV12-4; 9 bases map to TRBD1. The CDR3 sequence is 15 residues long. J was trimmed by 8 bases and V by 2 bases; bases with no gene match: 7. As DNA, the CDR3 is TGTGCCAGCAGTTTAACAGGACAGGGGTACGATGAGCAGTTCTTC. Amino acids: CASSLTGQGYDEQFF.

This clonotype has at least ten counts. This chain connects TRBV20-1 to TRBJ2-1; D perhaps matches TRBD1 (5 bases). The V gene's germline CDR1 is DFQATT and CDR2 SNEGSKA (reference sequence). V lost 6 bases, J lost 2 bases, and 14 bases lay in between. This CDR3 spans 14 amino acids. CDR3 coding DNA: TGCAGTGCCCCTATCAGGGCGACCTACAATGAGCAGTTCTTC. Its translation: CSAPIRATYNEQFF.

The chain employs TRBV12-3 or TRBV12-4 and TRBJ1-1; a possible D gene is TRBD1 (6 bases). The CDR3 has 15 residues. The V end was cut by 2 bases, the J end by 1 base, with 11 bases between. CDR3 protein: CASSLSWGQNTEAFF. CDR3 DNA: TGTGCCAGCAGTTTATCTTGGGGACAGAACACTGAAGCTTTCTTT.

The rearrangement uses TRBV11-2 and TRBJ2-4, with 12 bases fitting TRBD2. CDR3 length: 15 amino acids. Looked up from germline, CDR1 is SGHAT and CDR2 is FQNNGV. J lost 4 bases, V lost 2 bases, and 0 bases had no gene match. The CDR3 DNA sequence: TGTGCCAGCAGCTTACTAGCGGGGGGGAAAAACATTCAGTACTTC. Amino acids: CASSLLAGGKNIQYF.

The V and J genes are TRBV4-3 and TRBJ2-3; D uncertain. Germline assignment: CDR1 LGHNA and CDR2 YSLEER. This CDR3 region has 17 residues. V was clipped by 0 bases and J by 2 bases, with 15 bases between them. CDR3 region: CASSQDKASDLTDTQYF. DNA for the CDR3: TGCGCCAGCAGCCAAGATAAGGCTAGTGATCTCACAGATACGCAGTATTTT.

This clonotype was observed many times. V gene TRBV10-3 combines with J gene TRBJ1-2; 8 nucleotides agree with TRBD1. The CDR3 has 14 residues. Germline CDR1 is ENHRY and CDR2 is SYGVKD. The J segment lost 3 bases and the V segment lost 7 bases, leaving 7 bases of the junction unmatched. CDR3 in DNA: TGTGCCATCATGGGACAGGCGAAGGACTATGGCTACACCTTC. It codes for CAIMGQAKDYGYTF.

This clonotype has a handful of counts. CDR3 protein: CASSHTRLAGGNEQFF. DNA of the CDR3: TGTGCCAGCAGCCATACAAGACTAGCGGGGGGCAATGAGCAGTTCTTC. The V and J genes are TRBV11-2 and TRBJ2-1; 13 nucleotides align to TRBD2. After removal of 5 bases from V and 6 bases from J, the junction contained 7 bases not matched to a gene. The germline V gene encodes CDR1 SGHAT and CDR2 FQNNGV. The CDR3 runs to 16 residues.

The chain joins TRBV7-9 to TRBJ1-4; the match to TRBD1 covers 8 bases. CDR1 and CDR2 from the germline V gene are SEHNR and FQNEAQ (reference sequence). The ends lost 0 bases at V and 6 bases at J; junction bases unmatched: 9. This CDR3 contains 17 residues. The CDR3 here is CASSLALRQGLDEKLFF. In DNA, the CDR3 is TGTGCCAGCAGCTTAGCCCTTCGACAGGGGTTGGATGAAAAACTGTTTTTT.

The CDR3 sequence: CASSLGGTSAYNEQFF. CDR3 bases: TGCGCCAGCAGCTTGGGCGGGACTAGCGCCTACAATGAGCAGTTCTTC. The J gene is TRBJ2-1, the V gene TRBV5-1; 10 nucleotides line up with TRBD2. Germline V gene sequence: CDR1 SGHRS, CDR2 YFSETQ. CDR3 length: 16 amino acids. The V and J ends lost 0 bases and 2 bases, in that order; junction bases with no gene match: 2.

This clonotype was counted only a few times. In DNA form, the CDR3 reads TGTGCCAGCAGTTTATGGGGCGGGGGGTACTATTCCTACAATGAGCAGTTCTTC. Translating it yields CASSLWGGGYYSYNEQFF. The chain employs TRBV27 and TRBJ2-1, with 8 bases lining up with TRBD2. The V gene's germline CDR1 is MNHEY and CDR2 SMNVEV (reference sequence). The CDR3 has 18 residues. V lost 1 base, J lost 1 base, and 9 bases stayed unmatched.

This clonotype was recorded many times. CDR3 bases: TGTGCCAGCAGTTACTTGGGCTCCACCTGGGGTGGCTACACCTTC. This sequence encodes CASSYLGSTWGGYTF. V is TRBV6-6 and J is TRBJ1-2; D gene uncertain. Germline CDR1 reads MNHNY; CDR2 reads SVGAGI (reference sequence). This CDR3 region has 15 residues. V lost 1 base to trimming and J lost 7 bases, with 16 bases between them.